The entry below describes one T cell receptor (beta chain). Its antigen is not known. This sample is drawn from a study of cytomegalovirus exposure and HLA in healthy donors. Study-level background: A previous analysis identified 100 million or so unique TCR beta sequences derived from roughly 180 million T cells. Study-level findings and limits: The study had only CMV serostatus as immune exposure information. Previously analyzed data showed that most TCR beta V segments were productive at a frequency of about 90% or about 30%. Among TCR beta chains, those listed as cytomegalovirus-associated numbered roughly 150.

This CDR3 spans 12 amino acids. The germline V gene encodes CDR1 SGHRS and CDR2 YFSETQ. The V and J ends lost 4 bases and 10 bases respectively, with 11 bases between them. Primers included in the PCR were 60 Vbeta and 13 Jbeta primers. The table came from immunoSEQ multiplex PCR; TCRdb's copy has only in-frame clones and leaves some out. The data include under 200,000 clones; the top ten clones carry 2.1%. The clonotype originates from a man aged 25-40 years in good health and CMV-seronegative. Sequencing was carried out using PBMCs. J is TRBJ1-4 and V is TRBV5-1, with D unresolved. CDR3 region: CASSPDEGKLFF. The CDR3 DNA reads as TGCGCCAGCAGCCCCGATGAGGGAAAACTGTTTTTT. Combining the CDR3 with reference TRBV5-1 and TRBJ1-4 gives the whole variable domain KAGVTQTPRYLIKTRGQQVTLSCSPISGHRSVSWYQQTPGQGLQFLFEYFSETQRNKGNFPGRFSGRQFSNSRSEMNVSTLELGDSALYLCASSPDEGKLFFGSGTQLSVL.